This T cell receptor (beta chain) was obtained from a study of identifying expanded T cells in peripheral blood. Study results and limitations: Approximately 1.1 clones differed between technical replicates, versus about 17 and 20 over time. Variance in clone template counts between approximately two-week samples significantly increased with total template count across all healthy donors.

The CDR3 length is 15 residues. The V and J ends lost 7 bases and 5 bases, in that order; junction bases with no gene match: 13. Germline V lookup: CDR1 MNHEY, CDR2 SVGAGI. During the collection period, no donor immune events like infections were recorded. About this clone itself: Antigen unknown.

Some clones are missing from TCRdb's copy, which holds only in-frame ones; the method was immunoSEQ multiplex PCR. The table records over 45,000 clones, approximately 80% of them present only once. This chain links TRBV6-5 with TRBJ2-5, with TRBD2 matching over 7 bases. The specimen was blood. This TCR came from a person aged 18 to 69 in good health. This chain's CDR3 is CASTPLAASVETQYF. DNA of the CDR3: TGTGCCAGCACTCCCCTAGCGGCCTCTGTTGAGACCCAGTACTTC.